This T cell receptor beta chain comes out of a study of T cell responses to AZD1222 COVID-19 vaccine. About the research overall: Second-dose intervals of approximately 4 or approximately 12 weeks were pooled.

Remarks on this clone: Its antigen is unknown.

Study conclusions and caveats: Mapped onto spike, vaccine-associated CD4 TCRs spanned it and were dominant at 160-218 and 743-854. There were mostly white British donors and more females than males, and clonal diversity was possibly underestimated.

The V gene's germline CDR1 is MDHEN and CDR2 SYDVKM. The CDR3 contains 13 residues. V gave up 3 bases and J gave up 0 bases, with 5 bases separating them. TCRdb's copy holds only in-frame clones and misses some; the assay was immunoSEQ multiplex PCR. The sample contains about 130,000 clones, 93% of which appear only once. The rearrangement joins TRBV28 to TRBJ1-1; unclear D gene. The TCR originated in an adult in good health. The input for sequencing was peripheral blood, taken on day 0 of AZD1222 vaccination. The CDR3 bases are TGTGCCAGCAGTTTCTCTATGAACACTGAAGCTTTCTTT. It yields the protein CASSFSMNTEAFF.